Presented here are 17 T cell receptor beta chains from one specimen sequenced in a study of blood T cell repertoires in COVID-19 (dated by TCRdb to 2020 to 2021). Library construction relied on the immunoSEQ multiplex PCR assay. Here the immuneACCESS table is served through TCRdb, limited to in-frame sequences with V and J called. Missing clones are a known gap in these copies; in checked studies unresolved V genes cover under half, and the rest lacks a known reason. The sample yields approximately 530,000 clones; about 88% were counted once. The top ten constitute about 8% of the sample. Input material: peripheral blood. The receptor set was obtained from a woman aged 45-65 years with COVID-19, enrolled during active disease.

Comments on this clone: Other nucleotide sequences from this sample produce the same CDR3. The rearrangement joins TRBV6-1 to TRBJ1-1; unclear D gene. Trimming removed 1 base from V and 4 bases from J, with 7 bases in between. CDR3 length equals 13 residues. Germline V gene sequence: CDR1 MNHNS, CDR2 SASEGT. The CDR3: CASSEVPGTEAFF. In nucleotides, the CDR3 is TGTGCCAGCAGTGAAGTTCCCGGCACTGAAGCTTTCTTT.

The genes are TRBV29-1 and TRBJ1-4, with D possibly matching TRBD1 (6 bases). CDR3 size: 13 residues. The germline V gene has CDR1 SQVTM and CDR2 ANQGSEA. The V gene lost 4 bases and the J gene lost 4 bases, with 10 bases spanning the gap. The chain's CDR3 is CSVGDKLNEKLFF. DNA for the CDR3: TGCAGCGTTGGGGACAAGCTTAATGAAAAACTGTTTTTT.

The chain links TRBV6-1 to TRBJ1-5; D is uncertain. The CDR3 sequence is 15 residues long. Germline V CDR1 and CDR2: MNHNS, SASEGT. V was pared by 3 bases and J by 0 bases, with 9 bases between. CDR3 DNA sequence: TGTGCCAGCAGTGATAACTACAATAGCAATCAGCCCCAGCATTTT. This gives the protein CASSDNYNSNQPQHF.

This chain links TRBV7-3 with TRBJ2-6; 7 nucleotides line up with TRBD1. The CDR3 has 17 residues. Germline lookup yields CDR1 SGHTA and CDR2 FQGTGA. The J segment lost 0 bases and the V segment lost 5 bases, leaving 7 bases of the junction unmatched. The CDR3 DNA reads TGTGCCAGCAGCCCGGAACAGGGGTTCTCTGGGGCCAACGTCCTGACTTTC. It yields the protein CASSPEQGFSGANVLTF.

The chain uses TRBV11-1 and TRBJ2-7; D is perhaps TRBD1 (6 bases). The germline gives CDR1 SGHAT, CDR2 FQDESV (reference sequence). V was trimmed by 4 bases and J by 5 bases, leaving 12 bases between them. The CDR3 is 13 amino acids. DNA for the CDR3: TGTGCCAGCAGCTCCAGGGGTTCCCACGAGCAGTACTTC. It translates to CASSSRGSHEQYF.

The J gene is TRBJ2-6, the V gene TRBV5-4, with D maybe TRBD1 (6 bases). This CDR3 has 15 amino acids. Germline CDR1 reads SGHNT; CDR2 reads YYREEE (reference sequence). V was shortened by 4 bases and J by 3 bases, with 11 bases between the two germline ends. The CDR3 loop is CASSIQGGGANVLTF. CDR3 in DNA: TGTGCCAGCAGCATACAGGGCGGTGGGGCCAACGTCCTGACTTTC.

The gene calls are TRBV6-6 and TRBJ2-1, with a tentative D call TRBD2 (5 bases). In germline, CDR1 is MNHNY, CDR2 SVGAGI (reference sequence). Trimming pared 7 bases from V and 12 bases from J, leaving 19 bases between. The CDR3 spans 13 residues. The CDR3 loop is CASTRELGLGQFF. CDR3 bases: TGTGCCAGCACTAGGGAGTTGGGCCTAGGGCAGTTCTTC.

The chain is built from TRBV29-1 and TRBJ2-7; 13 bases align to TRBD2. With 7 bases clipped from V and 3 bases from J, the junction kept 6 bases outside the gene matches. The CDR3 consists of 14 residues. Germline V CDR1 and CDR2: SQVTM, ANQGSEA. The CDR3 region is CSAGLAGANYEQYF. Here the CDR3 DNA reads TGCAGCGCCGGACTAGCGGGGGCTAACTACGAGCAGTACTTC.

The chain links TRBV19 to TRBJ2-3; 8 bases agree with TRBD2. The CDR3 spans 14 residues. The junction had 3 bases not matched to a gene; V was cut back by 7 bases and J by 0 bases. Germline V lookup: CDR1 LNHDA, CDR2 SQIVND (reference sequence). The CDR3 DNA is TGTGCCAGTACTGAGCGGGGGAGCACAGATACGCAGTATTTT. Residues: CASTERGSTDTQYF.

A remark on this clone: Other DNA sequences of this sample code for an identical CDR3. The chain carries TRBV27 and TRBJ1-2; 9 bases map to TRBD1. V shed 5 bases and J 0 bases; nucleotides not matched to a gene: 4. Germline CDR1 and CDR2: MNHEY and SMNVEV (reference sequence). This CDR3 contains 15 residues. Here the CDR3 reads CASSPGTGTNYGYTF. CDR3 DNA: TGTGCCAGCAGTCCCGGGACAGGGACTAACTATGGCTACACCTTC.

The DNA for the CDR3 is TGTGCCAGCAGTCTACCGGGACAGGGGGACACCGGGGAGCTGTTTTTT. It encodes CASSLPGQGDTGELFF. J is TRBJ2-2 and V is TRBV28; 11 nucleotides agree with TRBD1. Germline V lookup: CDR1 MDHEN, CDR2 SYDVKM. The junction had 5 bases not matched to a gene; V was cut back by 5 bases and J by 3 bases. This CDR3 comprises 16 residues.

This clone was observed a single time. The chain links TRBV5-1 to TRBJ1-4; D is unclear. With 0 bases removed from V and 8 bases from J, the gap between germline ends came to 8 bases. From germline, CDR1 is SGHRS and CDR2 YFSETQ. This CDR3 is built from 13 residues. The CDR3 sequence is CASSLGVREKLFF. The CDR3, as DNA: TGCGCCAGCAGCTTGGGGGTGCGGGAAAAACTGTTTTTT. Full variable domain (remainder filled in from reference TRBV5-1 and TRBJ1-4): KAGVTQTPRYLIKTRGQQVTLSCSPISGHRSVSWYQQTPGQGLQFLFEYFSETQRNKGNFPGRFSGRQFSNSRSEMNVSTLELGDSALYLCASSLGVREKLFFGSGTQLSVL.

The CDR3 DNA sequence: TGTGCCAGCAGTGAAGAACAGAGCACTGAAGCTTTCTTT. It encodes CASSEEQSTEAFF. The chain has TRBV2 and TRBJ1-1; unclear D gene. The CDR3 covers 13 residues. Germline values: CDR1 SNHLY, CDR2 FYNNEI. The V end lost 1 base, the J end lost 4 bases, and 7 bases lay between the germline ends.

The chain has TRBV5-5 and TRBJ2-6; no definite D call. Germline assignment: CDR1 SGHKS and CDR2 YYEKEE (reference sequence). Deletions cut 4 bases from V and 4 bases from J, with 15 bases between. This CDR3 is 16 amino acids long. The CDR3 spells CASSPTARSGANVLTF. The CDR3 nucleotides are TGTGCCAGCAGCCCTACGGCGAGGTCCGGGGCCAACGTCCTGACTTTC.

The chain couples TRBV6-5 to TRBJ1-4; possible D gene TRBD1, 6 bases. The CDR3 sequence is 16 residues long. Trimming removed 0 bases from V and 5 bases from J, with 13 bases in between. The germline gives CDR1 MNHEY, CDR2 SVGAGI. DNA for the CDR3: TGTGCCAGCAGTTACTCACGTGGGCAGGGGAATGAAAAACTGTTTTTT. Amino acids: CASSYSRGQGNEKLFF.

The genes are TRBV5-1 and TRBJ1-2; D remains unclear. Trimming left V 1 base short and J 0 bases short, with 7 bases between. Germline V gives CDR1 SGHRS, CDR2 YFSETQ. This CDR3 spans 14 amino acids. In DNA, the CDR3 is TGCGCCAGCAGCTTGCCCGAGCCTAACTATGGCTACACCTTC. Translated: CASSLPEPNYGYTF.

The chain has TRBV30 and TRBJ1-4; D might be TRBD1 (5 bases). The CDR3 is 16 residues long. Germline V gene sequence: CDR1 GTSNPN, CDR2 SVGIG (reference sequence). V lost 2 bases, J lost 0 bases, and 13 bases lay in between. The CDR3 DNA is TGTGCCTGGAGTCGACAGCTTTTTGCAACTAATGAAAAACTGTTTTTT. Its translation: CAWSRQLFATNEKLFF.